The 18 T cell receptor beta chains below were found in one sample sequenced in a study of T cells in localized non-small cell lung cancer. The assay was immunoSEQ multiplex PCR, and TCRdb's table has in-frame clones only and misses some. The sample holds 1,500 to 2,000 clones; 30% to 35% are singletons and the top ten take around 10%. The specimen comprised normal lung tissue next to the tumor, sampled before any cancer treatment. The receptors come from a male donor aged 60 or older with stage III squamous cell lung carcinoma.

The rearrangement links TRBV19 to TRBJ1-6; 9 bases agree with TRBD1. CDR3 size: 14 residues. Germline V gives CDR1 LNHDA, CDR2 SQIVND (reference sequence). J was trimmed by 7 bases and V by 8 bases; bases with no gene match: 6. CDR3 in DNA: TGTGCCAGTTGCCCGGGACAGGGAAATTCACCCCTCCACTTT. Protein sequence: CASCPGQGNSPLHF.

There are a few counts of this clone. The CDR3 DNA sequence: TGTGCCAGCAAAAAAGCGGGGGGCGGAAACATTCAGTACTTC. This translates into CASKKAGGGNIQYF. The gene calls are TRBV6-8 and TRBJ2-4; TRBD2 aligns across 9 bases. V was pared by 7 bases and J by 6 bases, with 7 bases of the junction left unmatched. This CDR3 comprises 14 residues. CDR1 MNHGY and CDR2 SAAAGT come from the germline V gene.

This clone has more than one count but fewer than ten. The chain couples TRBV30 to TRBJ1-2; D unclear. This CDR3 has 15 residues. Trimming stripped 4 bases from V and 8 bases from J, with 23 bases between. Germline V gene data show CDR1 as GTSNPN and CDR2 as SVGIG (reference sequence). CDR3 loop: CAWNTWTVPHRGYTF. The CDR3 DNA sequence: TGTGCCTGGAATACATGGACCGTACCGCATCGGGGCTACACCTTC.

The chain carries TRBV6-8 and TRBJ1-2; D remains unclear. Trimming stripped 5 bases from V and 6 bases from J, with 22 bases between. The germline V gene encodes CDR1 MNHGY and CDR2 SAAAGT. This CDR3 is built from 16 residues. The CDR3 spells CASSPDRPLEIDGYTF. Here the CDR3 DNA reads TGTGCCAGCAGTCCCGATCGTCCACTTGAAATTGATGGCTACACCTTC.

This sequence joins TRBV5-1 and TRBJ2-1, with D possibly being TRBD2 (5 bases). V lost 3 bases and J 4 bases, leaving 20 bases between the germline ends. Germline values: CDR1 SGHRS, CDR2 YFSETQ. The length of the CDR3 is 17 residues. The CDR3 DNA reads TGCGCCAGCAGCTGGCCTCGGGGTAGGCTCGGTTACAATGAGCAGTTCTTC. This sequence encodes CASSWPRGRLGYNEQFF.

This clone was seen only a few times. V and J are TRBV11-3 and TRBJ2-3; D possibly uses TRBD1 or TRBD2 (8 bases each). Trimming took off 6 bases at V and 10 bases at J, with 20 bases between the two ends. The CDR3 has 14 amino acids. From germline, CDR1 is SGHNT and CDR2 YENEEA. The CDR3 spells CASRGSGAQGAQYF. The CDR3 coding sequence is TGTGCCAGCAGAGGTAGCGGGGCACAGGGGGCGCAGTATTTT.

This clone came up a few times. V usage is TRBV11-3 and J usage is TRBJ1-1; D perhaps matches TRBD1 (5 bases). There are 16 residues in the CDR3. Germline CDR1 and CDR2: SGHNT and YENEEA. The V end lost 5 bases, the J end lost 3 bases, and 19 bases lay between the germline ends. CDR3 in amino acids: CASSPSRAGSDTEAFF. In DNA form, the CDR3 reads TGTGCCAGCAGCCCCTCCCGGGCAGGGTCGGACACTGAAGCTTTCTTT.

The rearrangement links TRBV29-1 to TRBJ2-4, with D tentatively TRBD1 (5 bases). V lost 6 bases and J 6 bases, leaving 18 bases between the germline ends. This CDR3 spans 14 amino acids. The V gene's germline CDR1 is SQVTM and CDR2 ANQGSEA. The CDR3 is CSVVTGGTGNIQYF. For the CDR3, the DNA is TGCAGCGTGGTCACAGGCGGTACCGGAAACATTCAGTACTTC.

J is TRBJ1-5 and V is TRBV19; D gene ambiguous. V lost 5 bases and J 7 bases, leaving 9 bases between the germline ends. This CDR3 comprises 12 residues. The germline CDR1 and CDR2 sequences are LNHDA and SQIVND (reference sequence). This chain's CDR3 is CASSVLLQPQHF. The CDR3 DNA reads as TGTGCCAGTAGTGTGCTATTACAGCCCCAGCATTTT.

The CDR3 loop reads CASSPRQGWDEQYF. CDR3 nucleotide sequence: TGTGCCAGCAGCCCCCGACAGGGGTGGGACGAGCAGTACTTC. V usage is TRBV9 and J usage is TRBJ2-7; TRBD1 matches at 8 bases. The CDR3 runs 14 residues. CDR1 is SGDLS, CDR2 YYNGEE, per germline. The J segment lost 5 bases and the V segment lost 4 bases, leaving 8 bases of the junction unmatched.

This clone rates as large. This sequence joins TRBV6-8 and TRBJ2-5; maybe TRBD1 (6 bases). This CDR3 contains 13 residues. The germline gives CDR1 MNHGY, CDR2 SAAAGT. The V end was cut by 2 bases, the J end by 6 bases, with 10 bases between. CDR3 in DNA: TGTGCCAGCAGTTACGGGGGCGCCCAGACCCAGTACTTC. It is translated as CASSYGGAQTQYF.

This clone showed up just a few times. Compared with germline, one end of the junction differs, possibly owing to a read error. V and J are TRBV6-8 and TRBJ2-2, with D tentatively TRBD2 (6 bases). Germline V gene sequence: CDR1 MNHGY, CDR2 SAAAGT. The CDR3 loop spans 16 amino acids. CDR3 loop: CASSDRGSLTTGKLFF. In nucleotides, the CDR3 is TGTGCCAGCAGCGATCGGGGGAGCCTGACCACCGGGAAGCTGTTTTTT.

V gene TRBV6-8 combines with J gene TRBJ1-1; a weak D match, TRBD1 (6 bases). The V end lost 9 bases, the J end lost 0 bases, and 14 bases lay between the germline ends. Germline V gene data show CDR1 as MNHGY and CDR2 as SAAAGT. This CDR3 is built from 14 residues. As DNA, the CDR3 is TGTGCCAGTCAAACCGGGACAATGAACACTGAAGCTTTCTTT. This encodes CASQTGTMNTEAFF.

The chain is built from TRBV12-5 and TRBJ2-3; 8 bases line up with TRBD2. V lost 4 bases, J lost 1 base, and 10 bases stayed unmatched. CDR1 is LGHNT, CDR2 FRNRAP, per germline. There are 17 residues in the CDR3. Here the CDR3 reads CASGSGTRVSGTDTQYF. DNA of the CDR3: TGTGCTAGTGGTTCGGGGACTAGAGTAAGTGGCACAGATACGCAGTATTTT. The variable domain in full, with the rest retrieved from reference TRBV12-5 and TRBJ2-3, is DARVTQTPRHKVTEMGQEVTMRCQPILGHNTVFWYRQTMMQGLELLAYFRNRAPLDDSGMPKDRFSAEMPDATLATLKIQPSEPRDSAVYFCASGSGTRVSGTDTQYFGPGTRLTVL.

This sequence joins TRBV6-8 and TRBJ2-1; D not certain. Germline V gene sequence: CDR1 MNHGY, CDR2 SAAAGT. CDR3 size: 13 residues. The V and J ends lost 7 bases and 8 bases respectively, with 15 bases between them. As DNA, the CDR3 is TGTGCCAGCATCCATCATAGTAGCTATGAGCAGTTCTTC. Protein sequence: CASIHHSSYEQFF.

The V and J genes are TRBV18 and TRBJ2-4; the D is unclear. The germline V gene encodes CDR1 KGHSH and CDR2 LQKENI. Trimming pared 6 bases from V and 0 bases from J, leaving 3 bases between. This CDR3 spans 12 amino acids. CDR3 in amino acids: CASSLAKNIQYF. The CDR3 region has the DNA TGTGCCAGCTCCCTAGCCAAAAACATTCAGTACTTC.

The chain recombines TRBV18 with TRBJ1-1, with D possibly TRBD1 on 6 matching bases. Per germline, CDR1 KGHSH and CDR2 LQKENI. The V end lost 4 bases, the J end lost 1 base, and 13 bases lay between the germline ends. The CDR3 sequence is 15 residues long. The CDR3 loop is CASSLVTGKNTEAFF. The CDR3 bases are TGTGCCAGCTCACTAGTGACAGGCAAGAACACTGAAGCTTTCTTT.

This clone is large. The chain joins TRBV11-3 to TRBJ2-3; D possibly corresponds to TRBD1 (6 bases). The CDR3 sequence is 18 residues long. V lost 1 base and J 1 base, leaving 18 bases between the germline ends. CDR1 and CDR2 (germline): SGHNT, YENEEA. DNA for the CDR3: TGTGCCAGCAGCTTAGGTAGGTCGGACAGAGGCGGCACAGATACGCAGTATTTT. Translating it yields CASSLGRSDRGGTDTQYF.